Below are 23 T cell receptor beta chains sequenced from a single sample in a study of tumor-infiltrating lymphocytes in primary liver carcinoma. A constant-region primer served to make TCR beta cDNA from roughly 500 ng total RNA. Nested multiplex PCR, run for three rounds with slightly modified ARM-PCR, yielded TCR beta libraries. The first two PCR rounds used TRBV1-TRBV30 primers with a Cbeta primer, nine to ten cycles each. Using its own MiXCR run on the multiplex PCR reads, TCRdb lists one record per CDR3 protein. The sample holds over 35,000 distinct CDR3 sequences; roughly 74% are singletons and the top ten take approximately 15%. Scientists recovered RNA and DNA together from approximately 20-30 mg of unsorted bulk tissue. Sequencing was carried out using liver tumor tissue from sampling region 4. Subset: tumor region T4, right-lateral pole. These receptors were obtained from a man between 40 and 49 years old with primary liver carcinoma and hepatitis B virus infection.

With respect to this clonotype: Given the absence of the conserved phenylalanine or tryptophan at the CDR3 end, a read error is likely. The chain is built from TRBV28 and TRBJ1-5; D not resolved. CDR1 is MDHEN and CDR2 is SYDVKM in the germline V gene. This CDR3 comprises 13 residues. V was shortened by 8 bases and J by 9 bases, with 17 bases between the two germline ends. The DNA of the CDR3 is TGTGCCAGCGCAGCCCTTACCTTTTCGCCCCAGCATCTT. Translating gives CASAALTFSPQHL.

Concerning this clonotype: Compared with germline, one end of the junction differs, possibly owing to a read error. CDR3: CASSLEGRSYTF. The CDR3 coding sequence is TGTGCAAGCAGTTTAGAGGGTCGCAGCTACACCTTT. This chain connects TRBV12-3 or TRBV12-4 to TRBJ1-2; D is uncertain. This CDR3 region has 12 residues.

This clonotype was picked up one time. The chain has TRBV28 and TRBJ1-1, with TRBD1 matching 8 bases. Germline trimming cut 11 bases from V and 3 bases from J; bases unmatched to any gene: 14. The CDR3 length is 15 residues. Germline V gives CDR1 MDHEN, CDR2 SYDVKM. The CDR3 loop is CAGITAQGADTEAFF. The CDR3 DNA sequence: TGTGCCGGCATCACTGCCCAGGGGGCCGACACTGAAGCTTTCTTT.

With regard to this clonotype: The CDR3 end shows no conserved phenylalanine or tryptophan, and so a read error is likely. This sequence joins TRBV4-2 and TRBJ2-1; TRBD2 might be the D (6 bases). Germline loops: CDR1 LGHNA, CDR2 YNFKEQ. The CDR3 runs to 16 residues. The CDR3 region has the DNA TGTGCCAGTAGCCAAGATGGGGGGAGGACCTATAATGAGCAGTTCTTA. Protein sequence: CASSQDGGRTYNEQFL.

With regard to this clonotype: Sequence at one end of the junction differs from germline and may be a read error. J is TRBJ2-7 and V is TRBV11-1; the D is unclear. The CDR3 spans 12 residues. The germline CDR1 and CDR2 sequences are SGHAT and FQDESV (reference sequence). The CDR3 spells CASNPNSYAQYF. The DNA for the CDR3 is TGTGCCAGCAACCCAAACAGCTACGCGCAGTACTTC.

On this clonotype: A read error may account for a junction end that differs from germline. The chain has TRBV6-1 and TRBJ2-2; D might be TRBD2 (6 bases). Germline V lookup: CDR1 MNHNS, CDR2 SASEGT. This CDR3 has 16 residues. CDR3 protein: CASSDVTTSLPGELFF. For the CDR3, the DNA is TGTGCCAGCAGTGATGTCACCACTAGCTTACCCGGGGAGTTGTTTTTT.

By sample share, this clonotype is medium-sized. V gene TRBV10-3 combines with J gene TRBJ2-2, with D possibly being TRBD1 or TRBD2 (5 bases each). V lost 5 bases, J lost 4 bases, and 17 bases lay in between. The CDR3 has 16 amino acids. Germline V gene lookup returns CDR1 ENHRY and CDR2 SYGVKD. In DNA, the CDR3 is TGTGCCATCAGTCCGGGACGTAACTTAGGCACCGGGGAGCTGTTTTTT. It specifies CAISPGRNLGTGELFF.

By proportion, this clonotype is medium-sized. The V call is TRBV6-5, the J call TRBJ2-7; 10 nucleotides match TRBD2. This CDR3 is 14 amino acids long. After removal of 4 bases from V and 6 bases from J, the junction contained 6 bases not matched to a gene. The V gene's germline CDR1 is MNHEY and CDR2 SVGAGI. In DNA, the CDR3 is TGTGCCAGCAGTTCTTCAGCGGGAGGGGGCGAGCAGTACTTC. Translation gives CASSSSAGGGEQYF.

A single count supports this clonotype. A junction end diverges from the germline sequence, so it may reflect a read error. The chain has TRBV4-3 and TRBJ2-7, with D tentatively TRBD2 (5 bases). The CDR3 covers 13 residues. Looked up from germline, CDR1 is LGHNA and CDR2 is YSLEER. The CDR3 protein is CASIQLGESEQHF. For the CDR3, the DNA is TGCGCCAGCATCCAACTGGGAGAGTCCGAGCAGCACTTC.

The V call is TRBV2, the J call TRBJ1-5; D might be TRBD1 (5 bases). Per germline, CDR1 SNHLY and CDR2 FYNNEI. Trimming took 6 bases from V and 3 from J, leaving 12 bases between them. This CDR3 has 14 residues. The CDR3 region has the DNA TGTGCCAGCAGCGCGCTAGGGGACAATCAGCCCCAGCATTTT. Its translation: CASSALGDNQPQHF.

Points on this clonotype: This could be a read error, since a much larger clone is one nucleotide away. The genes are TRBV5-1 and TRBJ1-1; 9 bases match TRBD1. This CDR3 has 15 amino acids. Trimming cost V 4 bases and J 10 bases; bases outside gene matches: 14. Germline CDR1 SGHRS, CDR2 YFSETQ. The CDR3 loop reads CASSPQGAYNPGAFF. CDR3 in DNA: TGCGCCAGCAGCCCACAGGGGGCGTACAACCCTGGAGCTTTCTTT.

This clonotype is medium-sized by share. V usage is TRBV6-1 and J usage is TRBJ1-2; TRBD1 aligns across 9 bases. The CDR3 is made up of 13 amino acids. V shed 7 bases, J shed 5 bases, and the junction held 5 bases outside the gene matches. The germline V gene has CDR1 MNHNS and CDR2 SASEGT. As DNA, the CDR3 is TGTGCCAGCACAGGACAGGGGATTTATGGCTACACCTTC. Its protein product is CASTGQGIYGYTF.

Notes on this clonotype: The junction departs from the called germline gene at one end, perhaps through a read error. The chain recombines TRBV29-1 with TRBJ2-2; maybe TRBD2 (5 bases). Per germline, CDR1 SQVTM and CDR2 ANQGSEA. The CDR3 runs to 15 residues. CDR3 sequence (DNA): TGCAGCGTTGGGATTAGCGCGGCAAACATCGGGGAGCTGTTTTTT. Its translation: CSVGISAANIGELFF.

The V call is TRBV4-2, the J call TRBJ1-2, with D unresolved. Trimming took 0 bases from V and 8 from J, leaving 13 bases between them. Germline CDR1 is LGHNA and CDR2 is YNFKEQ. The CDR3 covers 14 residues. The DNA for the CDR3 is TGTGCCAGCAGCCAAGATCGGAGCCTTCGGGGCTACACCTTC. Translated: CASSQDRSLRGYTF.

Notes on this clonotype: A read error may account for a junction end that differs from germline. The chain uses TRBV11-1 and TRBJ2-3; D is uncertain. The CDR3 has 19 amino acids. Germline V CDR1 and CDR2: SGHAT, FQDESV (reference sequence). The CDR3: CASSSGRSSVVARTDTQYF. CDR3 sequence (DNA): TGTGCCAGCAGCTCTGGGCGAAGCTCTGTTGTAGCCCGCACAGATACGCAGTACTTT.

This clonotype was observed many times. One end of the junction is discordant with germline, which a read error may explain. This rearrangement joins TRBV29-1 to TRBJ2-1, with no clear D. The CDR3 runs 15 residues. Germline CDR1 SQVTM, CDR2 ANQGSEA. CDR3 in amino acids: CSVEDIRGSYNEQFF. The CDR3 region has the DNA TGCAGCGTTGAAGATATTCGAGGTTCCTACAATGAACAGTTCTTC.

Comments on this clonotype: One end of the junction does not line up with germline, which may come from a read error. This chain links TRBV4-3 with TRBJ2-7, with 9 bases fitting TRBD1. Germline V lookup: CDR1 LGHNA, CDR2 YSLEER. This CDR3 comprises 17 residues. The CDR3 DNA follows: TGCGCCAGGAGCCAAGAAGTACGCGGGACAGGGCGGTACGAGCAGTACTTC. Translating gives CARSQEVRGTGRYEQYF.

For this clonotype: A read error is possible here, since a much larger clone lies one base away. This chain joins TRBV19 and TRBJ2-1, with 8 bases fitting TRBD1. The germline gives CDR1 LNHDA, CDR2 SQIVND (reference sequence). The V and J ends lost 3 bases and 8 bases, in that order; junction bases with no gene match: 9. The length of the CDR3 is 15 residues. CDR3 nucleotides: TGTGCCAGTAGTATCAGGCAGGACAGGGTGCATGAGCAGTTCTTC. As protein: CASSIRQDRVHEQFF. The full variable domain, in which reference TRBV19 and TRBJ2-1 provide the parts outside the CDR3, is DGGITQSPKYLFRKEGQNVTLSCEQNLNHDAMYWYRQDPGQGLRLIYYSQIVNDFQKGDIAEGYSVSREKKESFPLTVTSAQKNPTAFYLCASSIRQDRVHEQFFGPGTRLTVL.

Concerning this clonotype: This likely comes from a read error, as the CDR3 has no conserved phenylalanine or tryptophan at its end. The chain joins TRBV5-1 to TRBJ1-2, with 8 bases matching TRBD1. The CDR3 is 14 amino acids. In germline, CDR1 is SGHRS, CDR2 YFSETQ. With 0 bases clipped from V and 8 bases from J, the junction kept 6 bases outside the gene matches. Here the CDR3 DNA reads TGCGCCAGCAGCTTGGACGGGACAGGCCTGGGCTACACCTCC. Protein sequence: CASSLDGTGLGYTS.

Concerning this clonotype: With a much larger clone just one base away, this may be a read error. The rearrangement links TRBV6-4 to TRBJ2-1; TRBD1 matches 7 bases. CDR1 is MRHNA, CDR2 SNTAGT, per germline. This CDR3 is 14 amino acids long. The CDR3, as DNA: TGTGCCAGCAGTGACCAGCCAGGGGGAGAGCCCCGCATCTTC. It translates to CASSDQPGGEPRIF.

About this clonotype: Just one base apart from a much larger clone, this may be a read error. The chain links TRBV20-1 to TRBJ2-5; TRBD2 is a possible D gene (6 bases). The CDR3 loop spans 14 amino acids. Germline loops: CDR1 DFQATT, CDR2 SNEGSKA (reference sequence). In DNA, the CDR3 is TGCAATGCTAGAGCTGGGACTGGGTTAGAGACCCAGTACTTC. Protein: CNARAGTGLETQYF.

In the case of this clonotype: The missing conserved phenylalanine or tryptophan at the end of this CDR3 makes a read error likely. This rearrangement joins TRBV11-2 to TRBJ2-7, with D tentatively TRBD2 (5 bases). Trimming shortened V by 5 bases and J by 8 bases, and 16 bases separated the two germline ends. CDR3 length: 13 residues. Germline lookup yields CDR1 SGHAT and CDR2 FQNNGV. Here the CDR3 DNA reads TGTGCCAGCAGCGGAGGCGGGTGGAACAAGCAGTACCTC. As protein: CASSGGGWNKQYL.

Concerning this clonotype: One end of the junction is discordant with germline, which a read error may explain. The V gene is TRBV4-1, the J gene TRBJ2-7; 7 bases match TRBD1. The germline CDR1 and CDR2 sequences are MGHRA and YSYEKL. CDR3 size: 14 residues. CDR3: CASGLLGVGGEHYF. The CDR3, as DNA: TGCGCCAGCGGCCTCCTAGGGGTAGGGGGCGAGCATTACTTC.